A selection of T cell receptor beta chains follows, all from one sample in a study of cytomegalovirus exposure and HLA in healthy donors. Repertoires were generated with immunoSEQ multiplex PCR, while TCRdb's copy carries only in-frame clones and drops some. Of around 80,000 clones in the sample, 85% to 95% were seen once. Sequenced material: PBMCs. The source is a woman aged 18-29 years in good health and CMV-seronegative. Each CDR3 is given with its conserved first and last residue. D genes are given only for firm matches. For some rows the clone size is stated as once, few or many, or as a class when expanded; others skip it.

j_call: TRBJ1-2; clone_size: .; d_call: .; v_call: TRBV19; cdr3_nt: TGTGCCAGTAGTGTGGGCCCCAGCCGAGGGAGCGGCTACACCTTC; cdr3_aa: CASSVGPSRGSGYTF
j_call: TRBJ1-3; clone_size: .; d_call: TRBD1; v_call: TRBV19; cdr3_nt: TGTGCCAGTAGTACCCCAGGGGGCCCGACGAACACCATATATTTT; cdr3_aa: CASSTPGGPTNTIYF
j_call: TRBJ2-7; clone_size: .; d_call: TRBD1; v_call: TRBV28; cdr3_nt: TGTGCCAGCAGTTTCAGGGGGCGATACGAGCAGTACTTC; cdr3_aa: CASSFRGRYEQYF
j_call: TRBJ2-3; clone_size: .; d_call: .; v_call: TRBV20-1; cdr3_nt: TGCAGTGCTAGGGTCCCACCAGGGCAGTATTTT; cdr3_aa: CSARVPPGQYF
j_call: TRBJ2-3; clone_size: once; d_call: TRBD1; v_call: TRBV6-5; cdr3_nt: TGTGCCAGCAGTTACTCGATGGGACAGGGCGCAGATACGCAGTATTTT; cdr3_aa: CASSYSMGQGADTQYF
j_call: TRBJ1-1; clone_size: once; d_call: .; v_call: TRBV10-1; cdr3_nt: TGCGCCAGCAGTGAGTCAAATTTACTCCGTTACACTGAAGCTTTCTTT; cdr3_aa: CASSESNLLRYTEAFF
j_call: TRBJ2-5; clone_size: .; d_call: .; v_call: TRBV10-2; cdr3_nt: TGCGCCAGCGAAAACAGGAACCAAGAGACCCAGTACTTC; cdr3_aa: CASENRNQETQYF
j_call: TRBJ2-7; clone_size: .; d_call: .; v_call: TRBV15; cdr3_nt: TGTGCCACCGGAGGAGGAGGGTCGCGGAGCGAGCAGTACTTC; cdr3_aa: CATGGGGSRSEQYF
j_call: TRBJ1-6; clone_size: .; d_call: .; v_call: TRBV6-1; cdr3_nt: TGTGCCAGCGGACCGACGGGGAGTTATAATTCACCCCTCCACTTT; cdr3_aa: CASGPTGSYNSPLHF
j_call: TRBJ2-7; clone_size: .; d_call: TRBD2; v_call: TRBV5-1; cdr3_nt: TGCGCCAGCAGCACTGGACTAGCGGGAGGCAAAGATACCTACGAGCAGTACTTC; cdr3_aa: CASSTGLAGGKDTYEQYF
j_call: TRBJ2-1; clone_size: .; d_call: .; v_call: TRBV29-1; cdr3_nt: TGCAGCGTTGAAGACCCAGGCCTACTTTACAATGAGCAGTTCTTC; cdr3_aa: CSVEDPGLLYNEQFF
j_call: TRBJ1-4; clone_size: .; d_call: TRBD1; v_call: TRBV27; cdr3_nt: TGTGCCAGCAGTTTATTTGCCCCATCAGGGGGAGGTCGAAAACTGTTTTTT; cdr3_aa: CASSLFAPSGGGRKLFF
j_call: TRBJ2-1; clone_size: .; d_call: TRBD2; v_call: TRBV2; cdr3_nt: TGTGCCAGCAGTGAGGGTGGGGAGGGTAATGAGCAGTTCTTC; cdr3_aa: CASSEGGEGNEQFF
j_call: TRBJ1-1; clone_size: .; d_call: TRBD1; v_call: TRBV29-1; cdr3_nt: TGCAGCGTTTCCTCCGGGACAGGTGAAGCTTTCTTT; cdr3_aa: CSVSSGTGEAFF
j_call: TRBJ1-1; clone_size: .; d_call: .; v_call: TRBV29-1; cdr3_nt: TGCAGCACCCCAAGGGGAACAGGGCGGGCGGCCACTGAAGCTTTCTTT; cdr3_aa: CSTPRGTGRAATEAFF
j_call: TRBJ2-1; clone_size: .; d_call: .; v_call: TRBV5-1; cdr3_nt: TGCGCCAGCAGCTTGGTCAGGGCGAATGAGCAGTTCTTC; cdr3_aa: CASSLVRANEQFF
j_call: TRBJ1-1; clone_size: .; d_call: .; v_call: TRBV10-1; cdr3_nt: TGCGCCAGCAGCGCCGGGTCCGGGATGAACACTGAAGCTTTCTTT; cdr3_aa: CASSAGSGMNTEAFF
j_call: TRBJ1-5; clone_size: .; d_call: .; v_call: TRBV6-5; cdr3_nt: TGTGCCAGCAGTTCATCCCGGAATCAGCCCCAGCATTTT; cdr3_aa: CASSSSRNQPQHF
j_call: TRBJ2-7; clone_size: .; d_call: .; v_call: TRBV28; cdr3_nt: TGTGCCAGCAGTTCCCCTTACGAGCAGTACTTC; cdr3_aa: CASSSPYEQYF
j_call: TRBJ2-3; clone_size: .; d_call: TRBD1; v_call: TRBV10-3; cdr3_nt: TGTGCCATCAGTGACCTCGGACAGGGAGGAGATACGCAGTATTTT; cdr3_aa: CAISDLGQGGDTQYF
j_call: TRBJ2-1; clone_size: once; d_call: TRBD1; v_call: TRBV7-2; cdr3_nt: TGTGCCAGCAGCTCACAGGGGAGTTCCTACAATGAGCAGTTCTTC; cdr3_aa: CASSSQGSSYNEQFF
j_call: TRBJ2-1; clone_size: .; d_call: TRBD2; v_call: TRBV4-3; cdr3_nt: TGCGCCAGCAGCCAAGGGACTAGCGGGACCGAGGAGCAGTTCTTC; cdr3_aa: CASSQGTSGTEEQFF
j_call: TRBJ2-5; clone_size: .; d_call: TRBD2; v_call: TRBV27; cdr3_nt: TGTGCCAGCAGTTTACTAGAAGGCGGGACTAGGCAAGAGACCCAGTACTTC; cdr3_aa: CASSLLEGGTRQETQYF
j_call: TRBJ2-7; clone_size: .; d_call: TRBD1; v_call: TRBV29-1; cdr3_nt: TGCAGCGTCGAGGGACAGGGATTCTACGAGCAGTACTTC; cdr3_aa: CSVEGQGFYEQYF
j_call: TRBJ2-7; clone_size: .; d_call: TRBD2; v_call: TRBV11-2; cdr3_nt: TGTGCCAGCGGCAGGACTAGCGGGAGCCACGAGCAGTACTTC; cdr3_aa: CASGRTSGSHEQYF